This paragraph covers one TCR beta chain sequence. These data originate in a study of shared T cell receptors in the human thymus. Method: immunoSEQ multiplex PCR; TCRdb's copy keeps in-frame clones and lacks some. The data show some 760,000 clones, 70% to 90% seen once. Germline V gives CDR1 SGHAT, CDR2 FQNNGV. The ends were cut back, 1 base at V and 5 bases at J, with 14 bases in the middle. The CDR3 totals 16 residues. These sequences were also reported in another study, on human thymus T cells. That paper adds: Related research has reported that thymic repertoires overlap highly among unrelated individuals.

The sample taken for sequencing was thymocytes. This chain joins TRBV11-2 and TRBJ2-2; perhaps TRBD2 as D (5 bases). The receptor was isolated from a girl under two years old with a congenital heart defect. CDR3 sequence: CASSLVQDFVTGELFF. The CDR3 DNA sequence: TGTGCCAGCAGCTTAGTCCAGGACTTTGTAACCGGGGAGCTGTTTTTT.